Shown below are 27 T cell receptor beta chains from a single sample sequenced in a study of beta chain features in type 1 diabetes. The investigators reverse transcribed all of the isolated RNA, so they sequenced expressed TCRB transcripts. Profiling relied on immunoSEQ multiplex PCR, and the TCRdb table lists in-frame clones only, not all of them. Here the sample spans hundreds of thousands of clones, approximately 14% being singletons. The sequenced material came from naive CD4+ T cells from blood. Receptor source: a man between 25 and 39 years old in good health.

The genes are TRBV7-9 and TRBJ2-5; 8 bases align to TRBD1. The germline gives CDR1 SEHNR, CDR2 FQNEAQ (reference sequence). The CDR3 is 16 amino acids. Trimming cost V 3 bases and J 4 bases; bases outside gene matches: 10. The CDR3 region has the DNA TGTGCCAGCAGCTTGGCAGGGGGCAAAGCACTAGAGACCCAGTACTTC. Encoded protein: CASSLAGGKALETQYF.

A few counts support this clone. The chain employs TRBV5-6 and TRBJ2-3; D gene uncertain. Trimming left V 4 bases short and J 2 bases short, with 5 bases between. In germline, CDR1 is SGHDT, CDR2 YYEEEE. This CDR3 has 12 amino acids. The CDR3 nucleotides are TGTGCCAGCAGCGAACCCACAGATACGCAGTATTTT. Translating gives CASSEPTDTQYF.

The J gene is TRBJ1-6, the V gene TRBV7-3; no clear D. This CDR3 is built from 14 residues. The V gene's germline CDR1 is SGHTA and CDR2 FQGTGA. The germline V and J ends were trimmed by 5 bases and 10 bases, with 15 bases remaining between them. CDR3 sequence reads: CASSATPARSPLHF. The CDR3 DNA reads TGTGCCAGCAGCGCCACCCCGGCGAGGTCACCCCTCCACTTT.

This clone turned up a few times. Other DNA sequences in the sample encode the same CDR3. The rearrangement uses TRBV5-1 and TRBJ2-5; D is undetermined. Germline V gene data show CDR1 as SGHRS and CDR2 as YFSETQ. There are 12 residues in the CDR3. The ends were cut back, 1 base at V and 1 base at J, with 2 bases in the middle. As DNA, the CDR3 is TGCGCCAGCAGCTTGAGCCAAGAGACCCAGTACTTC. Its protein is CASSLSQETQYF.

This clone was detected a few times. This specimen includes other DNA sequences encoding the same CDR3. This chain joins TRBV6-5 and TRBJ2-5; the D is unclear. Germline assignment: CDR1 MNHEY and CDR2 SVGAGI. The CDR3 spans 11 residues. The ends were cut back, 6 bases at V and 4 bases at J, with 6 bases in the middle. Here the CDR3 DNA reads TGTGCCAGCAGCCGCGGAGAGACCCAGTACTTC. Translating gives CASSRGETQYF.

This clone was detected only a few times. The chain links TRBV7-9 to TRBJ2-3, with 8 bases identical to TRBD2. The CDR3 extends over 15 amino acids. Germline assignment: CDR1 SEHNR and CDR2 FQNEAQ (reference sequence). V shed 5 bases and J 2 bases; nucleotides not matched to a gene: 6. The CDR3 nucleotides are TGTGCCAGCAGCACCACTAGCGGACACACAGATACGCAGTATTTT. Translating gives CASSTTSGHTDTQYF.

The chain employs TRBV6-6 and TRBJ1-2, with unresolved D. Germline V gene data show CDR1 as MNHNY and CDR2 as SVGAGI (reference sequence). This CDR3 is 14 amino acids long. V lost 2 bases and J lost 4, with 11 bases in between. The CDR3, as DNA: TGTGCCAGCAGTTACACCGGAGAGTCCTATGGCTACACCTTC. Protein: CASSYTGESYGYTF.

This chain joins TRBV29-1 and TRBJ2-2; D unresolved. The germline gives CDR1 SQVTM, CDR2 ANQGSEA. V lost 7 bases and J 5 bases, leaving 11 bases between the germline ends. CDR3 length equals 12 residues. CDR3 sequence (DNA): TGCAGCGGTGGGCCTGCAACCGGGGAGCTGTTTTTT. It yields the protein CSGGPATGELFF.

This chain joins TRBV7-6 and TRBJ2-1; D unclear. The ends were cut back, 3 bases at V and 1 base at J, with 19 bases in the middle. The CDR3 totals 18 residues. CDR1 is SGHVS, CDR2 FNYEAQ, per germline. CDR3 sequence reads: CASSLQGTAVTSYNEQFF. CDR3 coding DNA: TGTGCCAGCAGCTTGCAAGGAACCGCGGTAACGTCCTACAATGAGCAGTTCTTC.

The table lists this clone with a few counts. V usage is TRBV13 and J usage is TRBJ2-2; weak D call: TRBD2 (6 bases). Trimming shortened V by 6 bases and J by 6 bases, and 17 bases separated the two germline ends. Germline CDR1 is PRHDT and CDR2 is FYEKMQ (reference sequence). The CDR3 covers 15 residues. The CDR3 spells CASRLRLEWAGELFF. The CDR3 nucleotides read TGTGCCAGCAGACTGAGACTAGAATGGGCCGGGGAGCTGTTTTTT.

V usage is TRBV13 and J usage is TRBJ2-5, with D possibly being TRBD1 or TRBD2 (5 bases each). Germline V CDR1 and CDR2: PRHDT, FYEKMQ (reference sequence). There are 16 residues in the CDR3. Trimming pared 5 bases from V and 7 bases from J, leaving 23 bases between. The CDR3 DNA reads TGTGCCAGCAGCCTCGCCTCAAAGAGGGGAGAGGGGACCCAGTACTTC. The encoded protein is CASSLASKRGEGTQYF.

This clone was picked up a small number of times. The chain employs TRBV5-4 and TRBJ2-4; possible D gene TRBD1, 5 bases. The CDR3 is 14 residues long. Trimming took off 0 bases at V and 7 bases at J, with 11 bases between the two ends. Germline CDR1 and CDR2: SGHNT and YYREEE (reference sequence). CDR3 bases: TGTGCCAGCAGCTTGGGTGGCAGGGCGAACATTCAGTACTTC. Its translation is CASSLGGRANIQYF.

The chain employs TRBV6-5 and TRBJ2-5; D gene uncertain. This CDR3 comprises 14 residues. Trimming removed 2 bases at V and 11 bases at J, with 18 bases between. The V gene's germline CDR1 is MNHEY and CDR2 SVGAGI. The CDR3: CASSYVGRKLGQYF. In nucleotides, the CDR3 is TGTGCCAGCAGTTACGTGGGCCGCAAGCTCGGGCAGTACTTC.

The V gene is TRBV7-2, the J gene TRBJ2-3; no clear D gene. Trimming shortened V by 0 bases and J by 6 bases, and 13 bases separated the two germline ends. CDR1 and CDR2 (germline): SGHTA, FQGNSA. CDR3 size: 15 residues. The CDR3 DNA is TGTGCCAGCAGCTTAGCGGGGTCCCACGGGGATACGCAGTATTTT. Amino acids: CASSLAGSHGDTQYF.

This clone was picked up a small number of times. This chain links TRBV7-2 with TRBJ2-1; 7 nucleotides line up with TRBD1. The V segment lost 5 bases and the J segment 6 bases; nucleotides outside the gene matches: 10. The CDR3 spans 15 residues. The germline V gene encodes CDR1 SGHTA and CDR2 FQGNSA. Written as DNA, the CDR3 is TGTGCCAGCAGCGTGACCGGGACAGCCCCCAATGAGCAGTTCTTC. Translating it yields CASSVTGTAPNEQFF.

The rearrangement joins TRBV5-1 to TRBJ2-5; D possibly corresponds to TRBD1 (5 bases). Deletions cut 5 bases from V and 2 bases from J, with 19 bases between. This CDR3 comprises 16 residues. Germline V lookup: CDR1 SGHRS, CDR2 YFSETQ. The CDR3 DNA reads TGCGCCAGCAGACACCATAGACAGAAAAATCAAGAGACCCAGTACTTC. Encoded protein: CASRHHRQKNQETQYF.

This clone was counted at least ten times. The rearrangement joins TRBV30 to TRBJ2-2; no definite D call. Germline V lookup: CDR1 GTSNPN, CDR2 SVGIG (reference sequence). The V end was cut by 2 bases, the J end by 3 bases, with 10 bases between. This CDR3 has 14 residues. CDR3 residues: CAWSSLLDTGELFF. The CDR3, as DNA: TGTGCCTGGAGTAGTCTTTTGGACACCGGGGAGCTGTTTTTT.

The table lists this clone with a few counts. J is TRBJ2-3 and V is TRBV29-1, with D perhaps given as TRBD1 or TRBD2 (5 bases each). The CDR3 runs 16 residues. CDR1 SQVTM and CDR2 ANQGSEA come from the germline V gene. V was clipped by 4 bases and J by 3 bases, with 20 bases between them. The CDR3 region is CSVGIWGGDPTDTQYF. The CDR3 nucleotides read TGCAGCGTTGGAATTTGGGGTGGGGACCCTACAGATACGCAGTATTTT.

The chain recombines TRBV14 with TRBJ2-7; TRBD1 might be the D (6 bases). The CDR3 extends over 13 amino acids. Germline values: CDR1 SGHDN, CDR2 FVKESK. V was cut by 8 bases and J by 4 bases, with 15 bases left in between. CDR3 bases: TGTGCCAGCGGGTCGCACAGGGCATACGAGCAGTACTTC. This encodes CASGSHRAYEQYF.

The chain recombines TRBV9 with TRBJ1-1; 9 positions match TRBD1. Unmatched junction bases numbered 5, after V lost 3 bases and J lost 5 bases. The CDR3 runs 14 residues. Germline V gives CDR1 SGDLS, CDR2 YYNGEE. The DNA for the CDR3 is TGTGCCAGCAGCGCCGGACAGGGGAGAACTGAAGCTTTCTTT. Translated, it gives CASSAGQGRTEAFF.

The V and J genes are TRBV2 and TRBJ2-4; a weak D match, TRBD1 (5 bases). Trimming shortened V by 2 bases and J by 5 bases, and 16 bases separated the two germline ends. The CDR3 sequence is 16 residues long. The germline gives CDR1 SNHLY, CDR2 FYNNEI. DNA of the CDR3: TGTGCCAGCAGTGAACTTACAGGCAAGGGTCAAAACATTCAGTACTTC. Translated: CASSELTGKGQNIQYF.

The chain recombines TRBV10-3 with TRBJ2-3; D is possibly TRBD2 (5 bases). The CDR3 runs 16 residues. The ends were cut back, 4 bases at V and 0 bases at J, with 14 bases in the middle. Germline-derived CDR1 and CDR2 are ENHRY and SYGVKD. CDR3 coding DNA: TGTGCCATCAGTGCATTCGCGGGTACTAGCACAGATACGCAGTATTTT. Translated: CAISAFAGTSTDTQYF.

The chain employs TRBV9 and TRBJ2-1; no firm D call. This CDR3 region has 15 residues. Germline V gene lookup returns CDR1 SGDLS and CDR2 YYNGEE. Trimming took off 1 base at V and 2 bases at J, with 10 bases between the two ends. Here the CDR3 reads CASSVIGGAYNEQFF. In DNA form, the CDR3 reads TGTGCCAGCAGCGTAATTGGCGGAGCCTACAATGAGCAGTTCTTC.

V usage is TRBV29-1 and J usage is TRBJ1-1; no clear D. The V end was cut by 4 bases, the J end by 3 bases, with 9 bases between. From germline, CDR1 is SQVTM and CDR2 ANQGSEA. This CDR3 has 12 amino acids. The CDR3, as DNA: TGCAGCGTTGGCCAGTCACACACTGAAGCTTTCTTT. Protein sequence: CSVGQSHTEAFF.

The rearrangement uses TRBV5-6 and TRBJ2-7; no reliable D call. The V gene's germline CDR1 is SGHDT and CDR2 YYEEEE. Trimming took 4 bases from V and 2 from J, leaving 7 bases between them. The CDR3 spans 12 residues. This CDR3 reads CASSRQTYEQYF. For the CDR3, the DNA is TGTGCCAGCAGCAGGCAGACCTACGAGCAGTACTTC.

CDR3 residues: CASRRTSGNGELFF. Here the CDR3 DNA reads TGTGCCAGCAGACGGACTAGCGGGAACGGGGAGCTGTTTTTT. This chain connects TRBV2 to TRBJ2-2, with 12 bases fitting TRBD2. Trimming removed 6 bases from V and 7 bases from J; junction bases left unmatched: 3. CDR1 is SNHLY, CDR2 FYNNEI, per germline. The CDR3 extends over 14 amino acids.

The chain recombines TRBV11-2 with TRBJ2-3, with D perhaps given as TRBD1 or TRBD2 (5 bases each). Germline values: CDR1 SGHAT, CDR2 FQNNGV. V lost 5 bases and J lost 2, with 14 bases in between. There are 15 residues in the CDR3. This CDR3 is CASSRDRGVTDTQYF. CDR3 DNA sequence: TGTGCCAGCAGCCGGGACCGTGGGGTCACAGATACGCAGTATTTT. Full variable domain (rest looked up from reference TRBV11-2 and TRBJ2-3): EAGVAQSPRYKIIEKRQSVAFWCNPISGHATLYWYQQILGQGPKLLIQFQNNGVVDDSQLPKDRFSAERLKGVDSTLKIQPAKLEDSAVYLCASSRDRGVTDTQYFGPGTRLTVL.